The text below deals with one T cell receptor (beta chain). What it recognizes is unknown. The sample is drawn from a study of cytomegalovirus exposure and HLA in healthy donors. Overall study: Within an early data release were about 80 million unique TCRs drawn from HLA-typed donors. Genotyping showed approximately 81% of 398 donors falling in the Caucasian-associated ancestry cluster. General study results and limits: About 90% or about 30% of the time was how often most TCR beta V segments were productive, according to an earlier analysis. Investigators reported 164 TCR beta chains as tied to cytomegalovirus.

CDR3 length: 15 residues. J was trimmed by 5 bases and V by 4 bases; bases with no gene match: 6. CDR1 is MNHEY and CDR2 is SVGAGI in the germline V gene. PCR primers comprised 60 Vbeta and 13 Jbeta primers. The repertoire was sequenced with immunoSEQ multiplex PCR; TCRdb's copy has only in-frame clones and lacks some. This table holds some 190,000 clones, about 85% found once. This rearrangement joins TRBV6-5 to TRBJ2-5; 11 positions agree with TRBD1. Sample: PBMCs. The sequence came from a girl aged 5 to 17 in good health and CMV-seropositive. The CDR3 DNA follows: TGTGCCAGCAGTTCCGGACAGGGGGCTTGGGAGACCCAGTACTTC. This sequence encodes CASSSGQGAWETQYF.